Below, one T cell receptor beta chain is given with its context. Its cognate antigen is unknown. Germline lookup yields CDR1 SEHNR and CDR2 FQNEAQ (reference sequence). J lost 6 bases, V lost 5 bases, and 11 bases had no gene match. The CDR3 runs 17 residues. This specimen belongs to a study of CD4+ T cells in melanoma. Repertoires were generated with immunoSEQ multiplex PCR, while TCRdb's copy carries only in-frame clones and drops some. The repertoire holds about 140,000 clones, with 80% to 95% as singletons. Findings of the study overall: Neoantigen-specific CD4+ T cells in melanoma reportedly had diverse differentiation states. A reported correlation linked neoantigen-specific CD4+ T cells to CD8+, macrophage and B cell function.

The V and J genes are TRBV7-9 and TRBJ2-1, with 12 bases fitting TRBD2. The TCR sequence derives from a human donor with melanoma. The CDR3 DNA reads as TGTGCCAGCAGCCCATCGGCGCTAGCGGGGGGGGGCAATGAGCAGTTCTTC. Encoded protein: CASSPSALAGGGNEQFF.